A single sample gave rise to the 10 T cell receptor beta chains below, sequenced in a study of blood T cell repertoires in COVID-19. Data came from immunoSEQ multiplex PCR; TCRdb stores just in-frame clones and leaves some out. The sample consists of 70,000 to 85,000 clones, around 82% of them appearing once. The sample consisted of peripheral blood. These TCRs come from a man of 80 years or more with active or convalescent COVID-19.

This rearrangement joins TRBV18 to TRBJ2-4; 7 positions agree with TRBD1. Germline CDR1 is KGHSH and CDR2 is LQKENI. V lost 2 bases and J lost 5; bases outside the gene matches: 12. The CDR3 is made up of 17 amino acids. The CDR3 region is CASSPIPPSQGENIQYF. In nucleotides, the CDR3 is TGTGCCAGCTCACCAATCCCTCCCAGTCAGGGGGAAAACATTCAGTACTTC.

The V call is TRBV28, the J call TRBJ2-1; 7 bases match TRBD2. There are 16 residues in the CDR3. Germline values: CDR1 MDHEN, CDR2 SYDVKM. J lost 5 bases, V lost 3 bases, and 10 bases had no gene match. The CDR3 region is CASSFAGVGYDNEQFF. CDR3 in DNA: TGTGCCAGCAGTTTCGCGGGGGTGGGATACGACAATGAGCAGTTCTTC.

This chain links TRBV11-2 with TRBJ1-1; 8 nucleotides align to TRBD1. Looked up from germline, CDR1 is SGHAT and CDR2 is FQNNGV. Trimming removed 5 bases from V and 11 bases from J; junction bases left unmatched: 4. The CDR3 totals 11 residues. The CDR3: CASSVQGGAFF. CDR3 DNA: TGTGCCAGCAGCGTACAGGGGGGGGCTTTCTTT.

V is TRBV7-2 and J is TRBJ2-1; possible D gene TRBD2, 5 bases. Per the germline V gene, CDR1 is SGHTA and CDR2 is FQGNSA. V gave up 4 bases and J gave up 12 bases, with 13 bases separating them. This CDR3 has 12 residues. CDR3 residues: CASSSLAWGQFF. CDR3 DNA sequence: TGTGCCAGCAGCTCCCTAGCCTGGGGGCAGTTCTTC.

The chain links TRBV2 to TRBJ2-1; no reliable D call. The germline V gene encodes CDR1 SNHLY and CDR2 FYNNEI. V was trimmed by 5 bases and J by 4 bases, leaving 12 bases between them. The CDR3 consists of 14 residues. CDR3 residues: CASSRVFGYNEQFF. Written as DNA, the CDR3 is TGTGCCAGCAGTCGGGTCTTTGGGTACAATGAGCAGTTCTTC.

V gene TRBV5-4 combines with J gene TRBJ1-3, with D perhaps matching TRBD1 (6 bases). The V end lost 6 bases, the J end lost 4 bases, and 14 bases lay between the germline ends. The germline gives CDR1 SGHNT, CDR2 YYREEE (reference sequence). This CDR3 comprises 14 residues. As DNA, the CDR3 is TGTGCCAGCAAGGTACAGGGAACCGGAAACACCATATATTTT. Protein sequence: CASKVQGTGNTIYF.

The gene calls are TRBV4-2 and TRBJ1-3, with 7 positions matching TRBD1. The CDR3 runs to 17 residues. The V and J ends lost 0 bases and 0 bases, in that order; junction bases with no gene match: 5. Germline-derived CDR1 and CDR2 are LGHNA and YNFKEQ. CDR3 in amino acids: CASSQDWTGLSGNTIYF. CDR3 nucleotides: TGTGCCAGCAGCCAAGATTGGACAGGCCTCTCTGGAAACACCATATATTTT.

The chain couples TRBV7-9 to TRBJ2-7; D is perhaps TRBD1 (5 bases). V shed 1 base and J shed 2 bases, with 9 bases lying between them. The CDR3 is made up of 14 amino acids. The V gene's germline CDR1 is SEHNR and CDR2 FQNEAQ (reference sequence). The CDR3, as DNA: TGTGCCAGCAGCTTAGACAGGCAGACCTACGAGCAGTACTTC. Translating gives CASSLDRQTYEQYF. The variable domain in full, with the rest retrieved from reference TRBV7-9 and TRBJ2-7, is DTGVSQNPRHKITKRGQNVTFRCDPISEHNRLYWYRQTLGQGPEFLTYFQNEAQLEKSRLLSDRFSAERPKGSFSTLEIQRTEQGDSAMYLCASSLDRQTYEQYFGPGTRLTVT.

The CDR3 spells CASSYGLLWETQYF. CDR3 in DNA: TGTGCCAGCAGTTACGGACTTCTATGGGAGACCCAGTACTTC. The chain links TRBV6-2 or TRBV6-3 to TRBJ2-5, with D possibly matching TRBD2 (5 bases). Looked up from germline, CDR1 is MNHEY and CDR2 is SVGEGT. Trimming cost V 2 bases and J 5 bases, with 12 bases left between them. This CDR3 has 14 amino acids.

The rearrangement uses TRBV5-1 and TRBJ1-1; TRBD1 matches at 7 bases. The germline V gene has CDR1 SGHRS and CDR2 YFSETQ. The CDR3 totals 14 residues. The V segment lost 1 base and the J segment 7 bases; nucleotides outside the gene matches: 7. DNA for the CDR3: TGCGCCAGCAGCTTGTTAGACAGGGATATTGAAGCTTTCTTT. This encodes CASSLLDRDIEAFF.